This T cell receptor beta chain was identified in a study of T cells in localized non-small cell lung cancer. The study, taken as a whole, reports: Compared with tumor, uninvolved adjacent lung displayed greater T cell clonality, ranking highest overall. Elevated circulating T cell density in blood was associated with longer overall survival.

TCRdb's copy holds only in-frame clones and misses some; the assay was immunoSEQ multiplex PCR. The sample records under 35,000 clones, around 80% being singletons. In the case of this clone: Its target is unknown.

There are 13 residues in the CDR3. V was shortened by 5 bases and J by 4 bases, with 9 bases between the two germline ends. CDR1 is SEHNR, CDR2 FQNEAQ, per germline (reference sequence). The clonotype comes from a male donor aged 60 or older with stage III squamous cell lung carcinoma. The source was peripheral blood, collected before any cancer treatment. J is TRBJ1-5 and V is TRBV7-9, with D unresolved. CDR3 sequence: CASSEPGNQPQHF. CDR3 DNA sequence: TGTGCCAGCAGCGAACCAGGTAATCAGCCCCAGCATTTT.